The rows below give T cell receptor beta chains drawn from one sample of a study of PD-1 blockade in classical Hodgkin lymphoma. The protocol was immunoSEQ multiplex PCR, while the TCRdb copy is restricted to in-frame clones and leaves out a portion. The sample contains about 14,000 clones, about 88% of which appear only once. Sequencing was performed on peripheral blood mononuclear cells (PBMCs), taken at baseline. These receptors came from a human donor with classical Hodgkin lymphoma. Both conserved end residues are part of each CDR3. A D gene is named only where the DNA matches it firmly. The size of a clone is reported for some rows only, either as once, few or many, or as a class for expanded clones.

cdr3_aa: CASSLDEGRIDTQYF; cdr3_nt: TGCGCCAGCAGCTTGGATGAGGGTAGAATAGATACGCAGTATTTT; d_call: .; j_call: TRBJ2-3; clone_size: .; v_call: TRBV5-1
cdr3_aa: CASSPQGAARLATTF; cdr3_nt: TGTGCCAGCTCACCACAGGGGGCCGCCCGTCTGGCTACGACCTTC; d_call: TRBD1; j_call: TRBJ1-2; clone_size: .; v_call: TRBV18
cdr3_aa: CASSLGTNTEAFF; cdr3_nt: TGTGCCAGCAGCTTGGGTACGAACACTGAAGCTTTCTTT; d_call: .; j_call: TRBJ1-1; clone_size: .; v_call: TRBV5-6
cdr3_aa: CASSRQGDTGELFF; cdr3_nt: TGTGCCAGCAGTCGACAGGGAGACACCGGGGAGCTGTTTTTT; d_call: TRBD1; j_call: TRBJ2-2; clone_size: few; v_call: TRBV6-1
cdr3_aa: CASSYQGDQETQYF; cdr3_nt: TGTGCCAGCTCATATCAGGGAGACCAAGAGACCCAGTACTTC; d_call: .; j_call: TRBJ2-5; clone_size: .; v_call: TRBV18
cdr3_aa: CASSLSPPTDTQYF; cdr3_nt: TGCGCCAGCAGCTTGTCCCCACCCACAGATACGCAGTATTTT; d_call: .; j_call: TRBJ2-3; clone_size: .; v_call: TRBV5-1
cdr3_aa: CASSPPGYTEAFF; cdr3_nt: TGTGCCAGCTCACCACCGGGATACACTGAAGCTTTCTTT; d_call: .; j_call: TRBJ1-1; clone_size: few; v_call: TRBV18
cdr3_aa: CASSFLGGSNRVGTQYF; cdr3_nt: TGTGCCAGCAGCTTCTTGGGGGGGTCGAATCGGGTCGGGACCCAGTACTTC; d_call: TRBD2; j_call: TRBJ2-5; clone_size: .; v_call: TRBV7-2
cdr3_aa: CASSTGTGGWNTEAFF; cdr3_nt: TGTGCCAGCAGTACCGGGACAGGGGGTTGGAACACTGAAGCTTTCTTT; d_call: TRBD1; j_call: TRBJ1-1; clone_size: .; v_call: TRBV27
cdr3_aa: CASSVTGGGTEAFF; cdr3_nt: TGTGCCAGCAGCGTTACAGGGGGCGGCACTGAAGCTTTCTTT; d_call: TRBD1; j_call: TRBJ1-1; clone_size: .; v_call: TRBV11-3
cdr3_aa: CASSLKGLNNSPLHF; cdr3_nt: TGTGCCAGCAGCTTGAAGGGGCTTAATAATTCACCCCTCCACTTT; d_call: .; j_call: TRBJ1-6; clone_size: .; v_call: TRBV5-5
cdr3_aa: CASSLRGSSTDTQYF; cdr3_nt: TGTGCCAGCAGCTTACGGGGGAGTAGCACAGATACGCAGTATTTT; d_call: .; j_call: TRBJ2-3; clone_size: .; v_call: TRBV7-9
cdr3_aa: CASSATGVRGSPLHF; cdr3_nt: TGTGCCAGCAGCGCAACAGGGGTGAGAGGTTCACCCCTCCACTTT; d_call: TRBD1; j_call: TRBJ1-6; clone_size: few; v_call: TRBV7-9
cdr3_aa: CASSSPITGELFF; cdr3_nt: TGTGCCAGCAGCAGCCCAATCACCGGGGAGCTGTTTTTT; d_call: .; j_call: TRBJ2-2; clone_size: .; v_call: TRBV28
cdr3_aa: CASSLGLDRIRSYEQYF; cdr3_nt: TGTGCCAGCAGCTTGGGCCTCGACAGAATCCGCTCCTACGAGCAGTACTTC; d_call: .; j_call: TRBJ2-7; clone_size: .; v_call: TRBV5-6
cdr3_aa: CASSSQNGGTEAFF; cdr3_nt: TGTGCCAGCAGTTCACAAAATGGGGGGACTGAAGCTTTCTTT; d_call: .; j_call: TRBJ1-1; clone_size: .; v_call: TRBV27
cdr3_aa: CASSESGIHNEQFF; cdr3_nt: TGCGCCAGCAGTGAGTCCGGGATTCACAATGAGCAGTTCTTC; d_call: .; j_call: TRBJ2-1; clone_size: .; v_call: TRBV10-1
cdr3_aa: CASSEGRGGGGYTF; cdr3_nt: TGTGCCAGCAGTGAAGGAAGGGGAGGGGGTGGCTACACCTTC; d_call: .; j_call: TRBJ1-2; clone_size: .; v_call: TRBV6-5
cdr3_aa: CASSVGTLYQETQYF; cdr3_nt: TGTGCCAGCAGCGTAGGAACTCTGTACCAAGAGACCCAGTACTTC; d_call: .; j_call: TRBJ2-5; clone_size: .; v_call: TRBV9
cdr3_aa: CASSRLRTYNEQFF; cdr3_nt: TGTGCCAGTAGTAGGTTGCGGACTTACAATGAGCAGTTCTTC; d_call: .; j_call: TRBJ2-1; clone_size: .; v_call: TRBV19